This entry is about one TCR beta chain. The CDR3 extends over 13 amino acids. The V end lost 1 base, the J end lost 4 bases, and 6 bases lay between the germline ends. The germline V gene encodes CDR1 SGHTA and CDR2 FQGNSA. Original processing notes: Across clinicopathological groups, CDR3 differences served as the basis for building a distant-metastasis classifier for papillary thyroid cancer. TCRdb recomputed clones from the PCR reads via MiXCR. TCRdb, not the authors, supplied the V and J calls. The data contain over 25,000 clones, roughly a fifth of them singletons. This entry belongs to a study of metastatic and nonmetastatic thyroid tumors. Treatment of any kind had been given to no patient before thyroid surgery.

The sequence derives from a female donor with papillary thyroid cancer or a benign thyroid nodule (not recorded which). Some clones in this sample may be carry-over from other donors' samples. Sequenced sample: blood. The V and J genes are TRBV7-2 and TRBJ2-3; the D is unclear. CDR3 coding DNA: TGTGCCAGCAGCTTAGGCTTCTCAGATACGCAGTATTTT. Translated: CASSLGFSDTQYF. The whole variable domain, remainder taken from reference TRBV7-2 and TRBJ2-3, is GAGVSQSPSNKVTEKGKDVELRCDPISGHTALYWYRQSLGQGLEFLIYFQGNSAPDKSGLPSDRFSAERTGGSVSTLTIQRTQQEDSAVYLCASSLGFSDTQYFGPGTRLTVL.